This T cell receptor (beta chain) was identified in a study of T-cell reconstitution after alpha-beta-depleted transplantation in children. Unique molecular identifiers were used in preparing the TCRbeta library. From the PCR reads, TCRdb called clonotypes with MiXCR, one entry per CDR3 protein. The sample lists 170,000 or so distinct CDR3 sequences; over 5.5% were seen once. V was cut by 1 base and J by 7 bases, with 7 bases left in between. The CDR3 runs 12 residues. CDR1 and CDR2 from the germline V gene are LNHNV and YYDKDF (reference sequence). This clonotype was seen ten or more times. This receptor was taken from a human donor who donated a stem cell graft to a child with Wiskott-Aldrich syndrome. The sequenced sample was PBMCs from the stem cell graft donor, obtained from the stem cell graft. V and J are TRBV15 and TRBJ1-1; D is uncertain. The CDR3: CATSRGEFEAFF. CDR3 bases: TGTGCCACCAGCAGAGGGGAGTTTGAAGCTTTCTTT.